These T cell receptor beta chains were read from a single sample in a study of T cells in Graves' hyperthyroidism and ophthalmopathy. Each CDR3 protein is one row after TCRdb ran MiXCR on the multiplex PCR reads. Among 550,000 to 800,000 distinct CDR3 sequences listed, around 17% were seen once. The sequenced sample was blood. These receptors all come from a young man with Graves' hyperthyroidism. The CDR3 runs from the conserved cysteine through the conserved F or W. D genes are given only for firm matches. Expanded clones get a size class; other rows say once, few or many, or leave the size out.

cdr3_aa,cdr3_nt,j_call,d_call,clone_size,v_call
CASSLEKTEAFF,TGTGCCAGCAGTTTGGAGAAGACTGAAGCTTTCTTT,TRBJ1-1,NA,many,TRBV12-3/TRBV12-4
CASSVPYQEQFF,TGTGCCAGCAGTGTACCTTATCAAGAGCAGTTCTTC,TRBJ2-1,NA,NA,TRBV2
CASSLNGAGVQTQYF,TGTGCCAGCAGCTTGAACGGGGCCGGAGTTCAGACCCAGTACTTC,TRBJ2-5,NA,NA,TRBV5-5
CASTPRRYGYTF,TGTGCCAGCACTCCGAGGAGGTATGGCTACACCTTC,TRBJ1-2,NA,many,TRBV28
CASSLVSVTEAFF,TGTGCCAGCAGTTTGGTTTCGGTCACTGAAGCTTTCTTT,TRBJ1-1,NA,few,TRBV28
CATSRARLAGDQYF,TGTGCCACCAGCAGAGCAAGACTAGCGGGGGATCAGTACTTC,TRBJ2-7,TRBD2,many,TRBV15
CASSGQKNSPLHF,TGTGCCAGCTCCGGACAGAAAAATTCACCCCTCCACTTT,TRBJ1-6,NA,many,TRBV18
CSPEGGLRAGGELFF,TGCAGTCCCGAGGGGGGGTTGCGAGCCGGCGGGGAGCTGTTTTTT,TRBJ2-2,NA,few,TRBV20-1
CASSLIGRGLAEQFF,TGTGCCAGCAGCTTGATAGGCAGGGGGCTAGCTGAGCAGTTCTTC,TRBJ2-1,TRBD1,once,TRBV7-2
CASSPGAGYTF,TGTGCCAGCAGCCCTGGGGCTGGCTACACCTTC,TRBJ1-2,NA,NA,TRBV9
CASSRGQGDYEQYF,TGTGCCAGCAGCCGCGGACAGGGAGACTACGAGCAGTACTTC,TRBJ2-7,TRBD1,few,TRBV7-2
CASSLGVINEKLFF,TGTGCCAGCAGTTTGGGAGTGATTAATGAAAAACTGTTTTTT,TRBJ1-4,NA,few,TRBV28
CASRILDTYYGYTF,TGTGCCAGCAGAATCCTGGACACCTACTATGGCTACACCTTC,TRBJ1-2,NA,NA,TRBV2
CSARVPGIGRDTQYF,TGCAGTGCTAGAGTCCCCGGGATAGGAAGGGATACGCAGTATTTT,TRBJ2-3,NA,NA,TRBV20-1
CAIRSGQGNTEAFF,TGTGCCATCAGAAGCGGACAGGGGAACACTGAAGCTTTCTTT,TRBJ1-1,TRBD1,NA,TRBV10-3
CASSLVVGQGSEQFF,TGTGCCAGCAGCTTAGTAGTGGGACAGGGGAGTGAGCAGTTCTTC,TRBJ2-1,TRBD1,NA,TRBV7-2
CASSLARLQETQYF,TGTGCCAGCAGCTTAGCGCGGCTCCAAGAGACCCAGTACTTC,TRBJ2-5,NA,NA,TRBV7-9
CAWSVQGYRQPQHF,TGTGCCTGGAGTGTACAGGGCTATCGGCAGCCCCAGCATTTT,TRBJ1-5,NA,few,TRBV30
CASSLVNLRGTGELFF,TGTGCCAGCAGCTTAGTTAACCTACGGGGCACCGGGGAGCTGTTTTTT,TRBJ2-2,NA,many,TRBV11-2
CASSVDRGQIYEQYF,TGTGCCAGCAGCGTAGACAGGGGGCAGATCTACGAGCAGTACTTC,TRBJ2-7,TRBD1,few,TRBV6-1
CASSRDQTYEQYF,TGTGCCAGCAGCCGGGACCAGACCTACGAGCAGTACTTC,TRBJ2-7,NA,NA,TRBV28
CASSQGSLNSYNEQFF,TGTGCCAGCAGCCAAGGTAGCCTGAACTCCTACAATGAGCAGTTCTTC,TRBJ2-1,NA,NA,TRBV7-9